This T cell receptor (beta chain) appears in the sequencing data of a study of CD8+ T cells in alopecia areata. Across the study: The authors scored treated patients' severity by affected scalp percentage.

The treatment denotes: oral pan-JAK inhibitor, 5-10 mg twice daily. Regarding the study as a whole: Across lesional scalp, and particularly alopecia totalis/universalis, clonality surpassed that of normal scalp. For patients receiving tofacitinib, scalp clonality and expanded CD8+ clones among the top 100 significantly decreased.

Extracted RNA was reverse transcribed, and the resulting cDNA served as sequencing template. Sequenced by immunoSEQ multiplex PCR; TCRdb stores in-frame clones only, minus some. Of 100,000 to 130,000 clones listed, 84% were seen once; the top ten hold around a quarter. Worth noting for this clone: Its antigen is currently unknown.

V lost 3 bases and J lost 3, with 18 bases in between. The germline CDR1 and CDR2 sequences are SNHLY and FYNNEI. This CDR3 comprises 16 residues. Sequenced material: CD8+ T cells sorted from blood, taken at week 24, from a patient treated with tofacitinib. This clonotype originated in a human donor with alopecia areata. This chain joins TRBV2 and TRBJ2-7; possibly TRBD2 for D (6 bases). For the CDR3, the DNA is TGTGCCAGCAGTGATGCCGAGGGCGGGGCTCTCTACGAGCAGTACTTC. Its protein product is CASSDAEGGALYEQYF.